These T cell receptor beta chains were read from a single sample in a study of response to subunit inactivated influenza vaccine. Using its own MiXCR run on the RT-PCR reads, TCRdb lists one record per CDR3 protein. Of roughly 520,000 distinct CDR3 sequences in the sample, 25% were seen once. The source was CD4+ T cells sorted from PBMCs, collected 5 days after vaccination. Receptors were obtained from a middle-aged man who received an inactivated influenza vaccine. CDR3s include the opening cysteine and the closing phenylalanine or tryptophan. D genes are given only for firm matches. Not all rows give a size; the values are once, few, many and, for expanded clones, a class.

CDR3 length: 17
V gene: TRBV20-1
D gene: TRBD2
clone size: few
J gene: TRBJ2-1
CDR3 protein: CSAKTSGRPRSYNEQFF
CDR3 DNA: TGCAGTGCGAAGACTAGCGGGAGGCCCCGCTCCTACAATGAGCAGTTCTTC

CDR3 length: 11
V gene: TRBV20-1
D gene: NA
clone size: NA
J gene: TRBJ2-1
CDR3 protein: CSARFDNEQFF
CDR3 DNA: TGCAGTGCTAGATTCGACAATGAGCAGTTCTTC

CDR3 length: 13
V gene: TRBV5-1
D gene: NA
clone size: many
J gene: TRBJ2-1
CDR3 protein: CASSLLLNNEQFF
CDR3 DNA: TGCGCCAGCAGCTTGTTACTGAACAATGAGCAGTTCTTC

CDR3 length: 15
V gene: TRBV10-3
D gene: NA
clone size: few
J gene: TRBJ2-6
CDR3 protein: CAISEGGSGANVLTF
CDR3 DNA: TGTGCCATCAGTGAGGGGGGCTCTGGGGCCAACGTCCTGACTTTC

CDR3 length: 16
V gene: TRBV6-4
D gene: TRBD2
clone size: NA
J gene: TRBJ2-1
CDR3 protein: CASSGGGRGAHNEQFF
CDR3 DNA: TGTGCCAGCAGTGGAGGTGGGAGGGGCGCCCACAATGAGCAGTTCTTC

CDR3 length: 11
V gene: TRBV20-1
D gene: NA
clone size: NA
J gene: TRBJ1-3
CDR3 protein: CSARAGNTIYF
CDR3 DNA: TGCAGTGCTAGAGCGGGAAACACCATATATTTT

CDR3 length: 12
V gene: TRBV29-1
D gene: NA
clone size: few
J gene: TRBJ2-7
CDR3 protein: CSVGGNSYEQYF
CDR3 DNA: TGCAGCGTTGGTGGCAACTCCTACGAGCAGTACTTC

CDR3 length: 12
V gene: TRBV20-1
D gene: TRBD1
clone size: NA
J gene: TRBJ2-7
CDR3 protein: CSPATGGHEQYF
CDR3 DNA: TGCAGCCCAGCAACAGGGGGCCACGAGCAGTACTTC

CDR3 length: 15
V gene: TRBV20-1
D gene: TRBD1
clone size: few
J gene: TRBJ2-2
CDR3 protein: CSARRDRGQGGELFF
CDR3 DNA: TGCAGTGCTAGAAGGGACAGGGGGCAAGGCGGGGAGCTGTTTTTT

CDR3 length: 14
V gene: TRBV6-5
D gene: TRBD2
clone size: few
J gene: TRBJ2-3
CDR3 protein: CASSTSGGADTQYF
CDR3 DNA: TGTGCCAGCAGTACTAGCGGGGGGGCAGATACGCAGTATTTT

CDR3 length: 13
V gene: TRBV12-3/TRBV12-4
D gene: TRBD1
clone size: many
J gene: TRBJ2-7
CDR3 protein: CASSQGQGYEQYF
CDR3 DNA: TGTGCCAGCAGTCAGGGACAGGGCTACGAGCAGTACTTC

CDR3 length: 17
V gene: TRBV5-1
D gene: TRBD2
clone size: NA
J gene: TRBJ2-3
CDR3 protein: CASSVGLAGVAVDTQYF
CDR3 DNA: TGCGCCAGCAGCGTTGGACTAGCGGGCGTCGCGGTAGATACGCAGTATTTT

CDR3 length: 13
V gene: TRBV13
D gene: NA
clone size: few
J gene: TRBJ2-7
CDR3 protein: CASSLGPGYEQYF
CDR3 DNA: TGTGCCAGCAGCTTAGGCCCGGGGTACGAGCAGTACTTC

CDR3 length: 17
V gene: TRBV5-1
D gene: TRBD2
clone size: NA
J gene: TRBJ2-5
CDR3 protein: CASSSGLAGGQQETQYF
CDR3 DNA: TGCGCCAGCAGCTCCGGACTAGCGGGGGGACAGCAAGAGACCCAGTACTTC

CDR3 length: 13
V gene: TRBV5-6
D gene: NA
clone size: NA
J gene: TRBJ2-2
CDR3 protein: CASSFYQNRELFF
CDR3 DNA: TGTGCCAGCAGCTTTTACCAGAATAGGGAGCTGTTTTTT

CDR3 length: 13
V gene: TRBV12-3/TRBV12-4
D gene: NA
clone size: few
J gene: TRBJ2-7
CDR3 protein: CASSYGAPYEQYF
CDR3 DNA: TGTGCCAGCAGTTACGGGGCCCCCTACGAGCAGTACTTC

CDR3 length: 16
V gene: TRBV5-8
D gene: TRBD2
clone size: NA
J gene: TRBJ2-2
CDR3 protein: CASSLLASGNTGELFF
CDR3 DNA: TGTGCCAGCAGCTTACTGGCTAGCGGGAACACCGGGGAGCTGTTTTTT

CDR3 length: 14
V gene: TRBV9
D gene: NA
clone size: few
J gene: TRBJ1-3
CDR3 protein: CASSAQGSGNTIYF
CDR3 DNA: TGTGCCAGCAGCGCCCAGGGCTCTGGAAACACCATATATTTT

CDR3 length: 15
V gene: TRBV4-1
D gene: NA
clone size: NA
J gene: TRBJ2-1
CDR3 protein: CASSQQSASYNEQFF
CDR3 DNA: TGCGCCAGCAGCCAACAGAGTGCCTCCTACAATGAGCAGTTCTTC

CDR3 length: 14
V gene: TRBV4-3
D gene: NA
clone size: few
J gene: TRBJ2-4
CDR3 protein: CASSQEVGGNIQYF
CDR3 DNA: TGCGCCAGCAGCCAAGAAGTAGGGGGTAACATTCAGTACTTC

CDR3 length: 12
V gene: TRBV3-1
D gene: NA
clone size: NA
J gene: TRBJ2-3
CDR3 protein: CASSQVIYTQYF
CDR3 DNA: TGTGCCAGCAGCCAAGTGATTTATACGCAGTATTTT

CDR3 length: 11
V gene: TRBV6-5
D gene: NA
clone size: many
J gene: TRBJ1-1
CDR3 protein: CASSGGRKAFF
CDR3 DNA: TGTGCCAGCAGCGGGGGGCGTAAAGCTTTCTTT

CDR3 length: 16
V gene: TRBV12-3/TRBV12-4
D gene: NA
clone size: NA
J gene: TRBJ1-3
CDR3 protein: CASSPRDTRSGNTIYF
CDR3 DNA: TGTGCCAGCAGTCCCCGGGACACTCGCTCTGGAAACACCATATATTTT

CDR3 length: 15
V gene: TRBV11-3
D gene: NA
clone size: NA
J gene: TRBJ2-1
CDR3 protein: CASSLASTHYNEQFF
CDR3 DNA: TGTGCCAGCAGTTTAGCCTCCACCCATTACAATGAGCAGTTCTTC

CDR3 length: 15
V gene: TRBV28
D gene: NA
clone size: few
J gene: TRBJ1-5
CDR3 protein: CASTLGGVGNQPQHF
CDR3 DNA: TGTGCCAGCACCTTGGGGGGGGTGGGCAATCAGCCCCAGCATTTT

CDR3 length: 9
V gene: TRBV11-2
D gene: NA
clone size: once
J gene: TRBJ2-7
CDR3 protein: CASSKPPYF
CDR3 DNA: TGTGCCAGCAGCAAACCCCCGTACTTC

CDR3 length: 17
V gene: TRBV5-1
D gene: TRBD1
clone size: few
J gene: TRBJ1-6
CDR3 protein: CASSLGALGQDNSPLHF
CDR3 DNA: TGCGCCAGCAGCTTGGGGGCCTTGGGACAGGATAATTCACCCCTCCACTTT

CDR3 length: 11
V gene: TRBV20-1
D gene: NA
clone size: few
J gene: TRBJ2-2
CDR3 protein: CSATAAGELFF
CDR3 DNA: TGCAGTGCTACGGCGGCCGGGGAGCTGTTTTTT

CDR3 length: 13
V gene: TRBV7-9
D gene: NA
clone size: few
J gene: TRBJ2-3
CDR3 protein: CASMGTSTDTQYF
CDR3 DNA: TGTGCCAGCATGGGCACCAGCACAGATACGCAGTATTTT

CDR3 length: 17
V gene: TRBV3-1
D gene: TRBD2
clone size: NA
J gene: TRBJ2-1
CDR3 protein: CASSPKTGTSGYNEQFF
CDR3 DNA: TGTGCCAGCAGCCCAAAAACCGGGACTAGCGGATACAATGAGCAGTTCTTC

CDR3 length: 14
V gene: TRBV4-1
D gene: NA
clone size: few
J gene: TRBJ2-1
CDR3 protein: CASSQYRTDNEQFF
CDR3 DNA: TGCGCCAGCAGCCAATACCGGACTGACAATGAGCAGTTCTTC

CDR3 length: 16
V gene: TRBV2
D gene: NA
clone size: few
J gene: TRBJ2-1
CDR3 protein: CASSLKGFSSYNEQFF
CDR3 DNA: TGTGCCAGCAGTTTAAAGGGGTTCAGCTCCTACAATGAGCAGTTCTTC

CDR3 length: 13
V gene: TRBV6-1
D gene: NA
clone size: few
J gene: TRBJ1-1
CDR3 protein: CASTNTQNTEAFF
CDR3 DNA: TGTGCCAGCACGAATACACAGAACACTGAAGCTTTCTTT

CDR3 length: 15
V gene: TRBV7-9
D gene: TRBD2
clone size: few
J gene: TRBJ2-7
CDR3 protein: CASSLSSGTTSEQYF
CDR3 DNA: TGTGCCAGCAGCTTAAGCTCCGGGACTACGAGTGAGCAGTACTTC

CDR3 length: 15
V gene: TRBV20-1
D gene: TRBD2
clone size: many
J gene: TRBJ2-3
CDR3 protein: CSAQTTSGGADTQYF
CDR3 DNA: TGCAGTGCTCAAACGACTAGCGGGGGTGCAGATACGCAGTATTTT

CDR3 length: 18
V gene: TRBV11-2
D gene: TRBD1
clone size: NA
J gene: TRBJ1-6
CDR3 protein: CASSLGGTGSSYNSPLHF
CDR3 DNA: TGTGCCAGCAGCTTAGGGGGGACAGGGAGCTCCTATAATTCACCCCTCCACTTT

CDR3 length: 14
V gene: TRBV7-2
D gene: NA
clone size: NA
J gene: TRBJ2-3
CDR3 protein: CASSHQQGSDTQYF
CDR3 DNA: TGTGCCAGCAGCCATCAGCAGGGGTCAGATACGCAGTATTTT

CDR3 length: 15
V gene: TRBV24-1
D gene: NA
clone size: NA
J gene: TRBJ1-5
CDR3 protein: CATPPGRELNQPQHF
CDR3 DNA: TGTGCCACCCCCCCGGGGCGGGAACTCAATCAGCCCCAGCATTTT

CDR3 length: 15
V gene: TRBV12-3/TRBV12-4
D gene: NA
clone size: few
J gene: TRBJ1-5
CDR3 protein: CASSLFGGQRLSQHF
CDR3 DNA: TGTGCCAGCAGTTTGTTCGGGGGACAAAGATTGTCCCAGCATTTT

CDR3 length: 15
V gene: TRBV5-1
D gene: NA
clone size: few
J gene: TRBJ2-2
CDR3 protein: CASSPTTTNTGELFF
CDR3 DNA: TGCGCCAGCAGCCCGACTACGACAAACACCGGGGAGCTGTTTTTT

CDR3 length: 15
V gene: TRBV12-3/TRBV12-4
D gene: TRBD1
clone size: few
J gene: TRBJ2-5
CDR3 protein: CASSPTGQFGETQYF
CDR3 DNA: TGTGCCAGCAGTCCCACGGGACAGTTCGGAGAGACCCAGTACTTC

CDR3 length: 16
V gene: TRBV28
D gene: NA
clone size: few
J gene: TRBJ2-7
CDR3 protein: CASSTGRRRGTYEQYF
CDR3 DNA: TGTGCCAGCAGTACAGGGAGAAGGAGAGGGACCTACGAGCAGTACTTC

CDR3 length: 15
V gene: TRBV7-8
D gene: TRBD1
clone size: NA
J gene: TRBJ2-3
CDR3 protein: CASSLDRGLGDTQYF
CDR3 DNA: TGTGCCAGCAGCTTAGACAGGGGGCTCGGAGATACGCAGTATTTT

CDR3 length: 13
V gene: TRBV10-3
D gene: TRBD1
clone size: NA
J gene: TRBJ1-1
CDR3 protein: CAISGTGRTEAFF
CDR3 DNA: TGTGCCATCAGCGGGACAGGGAGGACTGAAGCTTTCTTT

CDR3 length: 12
V gene: TRBV3-1
D gene: NA
clone size: few
J gene: TRBJ1-2
CDR3 protein: CASSQQRSGYTF
CDR3 DNA: TGTGCCAGCAGCCAGCAACGTTCGGGCTACACCTTC

CDR3 length: 15
V gene: TRBV7-2
D gene: TRBD1
clone size: NA
J gene: TRBJ1-6
CDR3 protein: CASSIVGQVNSPLHF
CDR3 DNA: TGTGCCAGCAGCATAGTAGGACAGGTCAATTCACCCCTCCACTTT

CDR3 length: 15
V gene: TRBV28
D gene: TRBD2
clone size: once
J gene: TRBJ2-7
CDR3 protein: CASSSRLAVSYEQYF
CDR3 DNA: TGTGCCAGCAGTTCGAGACTAGCGGTCTCCTACGAGCAGTACTTC

CDR3 length: 15
V gene: TRBV4-2
D gene: TRBD2
clone size: NA
J gene: TRBJ2-3
CDR3 protein: CASSQQLAGAHTQYF
CDR3 DNA: TGTGCCAGCAGCCAACAGCTAGCGGGGGCCCATACGCAGTATTTT

CDR3 length: 15
V gene: TRBV15
D gene: NA
clone size: few
J gene: TRBJ1-2
CDR3 protein: CATSRDQGTSTGYTF
CDR3 DNA: TGTGCCACCAGCAGAGACCAAGGGACGTCAACTGGCTACACCTTC

CDR3 length: 11
V gene: TRBV29-1
D gene: NA
clone size: few
J gene: TRBJ2-5
CDR3 protein: CSVDEFETQYF
CDR3 DNA: TGCAGCGTTGATGAATTCGAGACCCAGTACTTC

CDR3 length: 15
V gene: TRBV12-3/TRBV12-4
D gene: NA
clone size: NA
J gene: TRBJ1-4
CDR3 protein: CASSLVGGRNEKLFF
CDR3 DNA: TGTGCCAGCAGTTTAGTGGGCGGCCGAAATGAAAAACTGTTTTTT

CDR3 length: 14
V gene: TRBV20-1
D gene: NA
clone size: few
J gene: TRBJ2-7
CDR3 protein: CSASSEGSSYEQYF
CDR3 DNA: TGCAGTGCTAGTTCAGAGGGAAGCTCCTACGAGCAGTACTTC